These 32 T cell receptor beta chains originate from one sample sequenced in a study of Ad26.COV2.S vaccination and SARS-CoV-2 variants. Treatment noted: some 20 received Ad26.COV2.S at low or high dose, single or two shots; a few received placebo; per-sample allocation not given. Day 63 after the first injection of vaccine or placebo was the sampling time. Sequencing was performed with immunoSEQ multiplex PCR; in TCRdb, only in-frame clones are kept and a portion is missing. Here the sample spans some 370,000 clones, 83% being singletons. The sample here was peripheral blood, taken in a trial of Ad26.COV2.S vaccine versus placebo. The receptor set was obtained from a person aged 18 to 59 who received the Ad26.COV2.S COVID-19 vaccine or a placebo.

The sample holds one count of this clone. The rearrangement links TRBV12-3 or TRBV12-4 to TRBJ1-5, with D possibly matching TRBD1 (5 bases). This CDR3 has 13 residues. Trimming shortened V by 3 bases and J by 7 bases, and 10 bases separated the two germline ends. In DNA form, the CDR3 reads TGTGCCAGCAGTTTCGGGGCAAGGCAGCCCCAGCATTTT. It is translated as CASSFGARQPQHF.

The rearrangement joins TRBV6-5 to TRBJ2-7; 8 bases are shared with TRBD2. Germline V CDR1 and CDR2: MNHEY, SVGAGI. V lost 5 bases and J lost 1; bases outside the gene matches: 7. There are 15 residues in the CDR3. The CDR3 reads CASSRGSGSSYEQYF. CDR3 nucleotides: TGTGCCAGCAGTCGAGGCAGCGGGAGTTCCTACGAGCAGTACTTC.

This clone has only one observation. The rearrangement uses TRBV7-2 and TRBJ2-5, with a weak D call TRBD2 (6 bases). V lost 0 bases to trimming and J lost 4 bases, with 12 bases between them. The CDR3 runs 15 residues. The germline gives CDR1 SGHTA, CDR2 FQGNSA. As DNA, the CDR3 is TGTGCCAGCAGCTTAGCGGCACTAGCCCTAGAGACCCAGTACTTC. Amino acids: CASSLAALALETQYF.

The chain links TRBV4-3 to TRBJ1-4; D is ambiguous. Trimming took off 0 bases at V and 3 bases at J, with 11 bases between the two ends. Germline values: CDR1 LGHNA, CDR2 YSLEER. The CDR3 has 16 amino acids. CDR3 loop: CASSQDARLSNEKLFF. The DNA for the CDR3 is TGCGCCAGCAGCCAAGATGCGAGGCTCTCTAATGAAAAACTGTTTTTT.

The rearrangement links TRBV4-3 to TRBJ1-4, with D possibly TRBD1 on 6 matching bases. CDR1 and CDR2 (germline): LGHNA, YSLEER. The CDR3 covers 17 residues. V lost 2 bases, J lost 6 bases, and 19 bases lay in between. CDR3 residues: CASSQLGFGGADEKLFF. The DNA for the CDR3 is TGCGCCAGCAGCCAACTCGGGTTTGGGGGCGCGGATGAAAAACTGTTTTTT.

The CDR3 bases are TGTGCCAGCAGTCAAGGACAGGGTGGAGTCTATGGCTACACCTTC. It encodes CASSQGQGGVYGYTF. V usage is TRBV27 and J usage is TRBJ1-2; 8 bases agree with TRBD1. The ends lost 5 bases at V and 4 bases at J; junction bases unmatched: 9. Germline V gene data show CDR1 as MNHEY and CDR2 as SMNVEV (reference sequence). The CDR3 has 15 residues.

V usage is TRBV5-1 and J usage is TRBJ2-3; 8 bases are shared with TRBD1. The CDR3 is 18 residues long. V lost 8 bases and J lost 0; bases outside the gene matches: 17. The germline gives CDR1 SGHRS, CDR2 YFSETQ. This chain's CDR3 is CASGQGASSAASTDTQYF. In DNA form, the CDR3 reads TGCGCCAGTGGACAGGGAGCTTCTAGCGCCGCTAGCACAGATACGCAGTATTTT.

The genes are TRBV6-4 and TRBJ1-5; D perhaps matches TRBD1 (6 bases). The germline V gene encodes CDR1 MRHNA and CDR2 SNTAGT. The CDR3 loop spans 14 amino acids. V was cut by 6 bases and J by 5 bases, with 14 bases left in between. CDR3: CASRRGGWDQPQHF. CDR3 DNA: TGTGCCAGCAGGAGGGGGGGCTGGGATCAGCCCCAGCATTTT.

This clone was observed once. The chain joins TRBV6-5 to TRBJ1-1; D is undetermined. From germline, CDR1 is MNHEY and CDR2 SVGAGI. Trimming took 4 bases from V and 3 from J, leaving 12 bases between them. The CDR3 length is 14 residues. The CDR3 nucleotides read TGTGCCAGCAGTTTGGAAAAATCCTACACTGAAGCTTTCTTT. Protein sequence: CASSLEKSYTEAFF.

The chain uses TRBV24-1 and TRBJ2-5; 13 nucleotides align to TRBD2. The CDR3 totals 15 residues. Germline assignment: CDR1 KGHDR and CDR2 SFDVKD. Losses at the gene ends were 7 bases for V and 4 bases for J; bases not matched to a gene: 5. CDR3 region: CATSPTSGRRETQYF. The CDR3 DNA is TGTGCCACCAGCCCGACTAGCGGGAGGCGAGAGACCCAGTACTTC.

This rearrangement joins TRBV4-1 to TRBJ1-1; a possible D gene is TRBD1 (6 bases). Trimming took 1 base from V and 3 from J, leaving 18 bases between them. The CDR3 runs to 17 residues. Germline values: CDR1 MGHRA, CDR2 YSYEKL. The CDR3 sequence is CASSQAVSRGADTEAFF. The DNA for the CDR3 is TGCGCCAGCAGCCAAGCAGTGTCGAGGGGGGCGGACACTGAAGCTTTCTTT.

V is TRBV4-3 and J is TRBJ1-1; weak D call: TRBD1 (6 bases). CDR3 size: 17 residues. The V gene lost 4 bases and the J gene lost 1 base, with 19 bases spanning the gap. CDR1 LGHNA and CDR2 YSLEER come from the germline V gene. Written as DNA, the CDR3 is TGCGCCAGCAGCCTCCGGCGGGGGGCAATTTCGAACACTGAAGCTTTCTTT. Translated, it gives CASSLRRGAISNTEAFF.

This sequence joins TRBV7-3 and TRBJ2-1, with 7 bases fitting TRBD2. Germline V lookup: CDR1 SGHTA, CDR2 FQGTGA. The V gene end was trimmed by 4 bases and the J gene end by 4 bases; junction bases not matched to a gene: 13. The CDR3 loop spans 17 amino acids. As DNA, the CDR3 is TGTGCCAGCAGCTCCCCAGGAGGCCAGCGGGGTTACAATGAGCAGTTCTTC. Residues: CASSSPGGQRGYNEQFF.

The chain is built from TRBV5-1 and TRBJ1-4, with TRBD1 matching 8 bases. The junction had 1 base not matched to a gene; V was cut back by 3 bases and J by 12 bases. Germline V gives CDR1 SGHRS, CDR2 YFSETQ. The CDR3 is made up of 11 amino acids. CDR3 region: CASSSTGELFF. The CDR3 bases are TGCGCCAGCAGCTCGACAGGGGAACTGTTTTTT.

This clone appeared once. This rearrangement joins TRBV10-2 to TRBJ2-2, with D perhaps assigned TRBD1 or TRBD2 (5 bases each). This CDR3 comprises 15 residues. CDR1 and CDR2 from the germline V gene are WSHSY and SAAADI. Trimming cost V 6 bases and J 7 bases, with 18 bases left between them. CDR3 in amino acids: CASRGEGAKGGELFF. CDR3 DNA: TGCGCCAGCAGGGGGGAAGGGGCCAAGGGCGGGGAGCTGTTTTTT.

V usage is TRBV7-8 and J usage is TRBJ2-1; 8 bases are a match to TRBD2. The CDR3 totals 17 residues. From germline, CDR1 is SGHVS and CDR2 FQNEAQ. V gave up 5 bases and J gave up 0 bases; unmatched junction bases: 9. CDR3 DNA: TGTGCCAGCAGCCCCCCCGGGGGGGCGACCTCCTACAATGAGCAGTTCTTC. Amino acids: CASSPPGGATSYNEQFF. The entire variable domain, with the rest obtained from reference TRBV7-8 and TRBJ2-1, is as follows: GAGVSQSPRYKVAKRGQDVALRCDPISGHVSLFWYQQALGQGPEFLTYFQNEAQLDKSGLPSDRFFAERPEGSVSTLKIQRTQQEDSAVYLCASSPPGGATSYNEQFFGPGTRLTVL.

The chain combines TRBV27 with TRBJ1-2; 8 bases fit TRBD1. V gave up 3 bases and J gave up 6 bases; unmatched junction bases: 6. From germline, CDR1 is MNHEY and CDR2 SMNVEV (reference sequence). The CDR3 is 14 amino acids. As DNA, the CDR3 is TGTGCCAGCAGTTTGCAGGGGGCGATCGATGGCTACACCTTC. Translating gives CASSLQGAIDGYTF.

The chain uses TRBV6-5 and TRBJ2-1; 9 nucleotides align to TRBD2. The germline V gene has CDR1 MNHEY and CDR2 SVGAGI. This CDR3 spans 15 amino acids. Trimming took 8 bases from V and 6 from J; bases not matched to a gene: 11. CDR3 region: CASGPLAGYFNEQFF. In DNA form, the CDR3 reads TGTGCCAGCGGGCCTCTAGCGGGGTATTTCAATGAGCAGTTCTTC.

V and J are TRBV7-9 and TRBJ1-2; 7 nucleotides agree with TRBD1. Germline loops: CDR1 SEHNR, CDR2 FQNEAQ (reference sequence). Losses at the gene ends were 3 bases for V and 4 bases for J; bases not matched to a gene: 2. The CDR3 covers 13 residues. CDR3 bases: TGTGCCAGCAGCTTCGGGGACAGCTATGGCTACACCTTC. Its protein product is CASSFGDSYGYTF.

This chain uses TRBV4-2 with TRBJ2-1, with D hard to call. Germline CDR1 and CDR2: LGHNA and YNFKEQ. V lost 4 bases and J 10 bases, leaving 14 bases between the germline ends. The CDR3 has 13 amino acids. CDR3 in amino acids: CASSPELNHEQFF. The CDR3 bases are TGTGCCAGCAGCCCGGAGCTCAACCACGAGCAGTTCTTC.

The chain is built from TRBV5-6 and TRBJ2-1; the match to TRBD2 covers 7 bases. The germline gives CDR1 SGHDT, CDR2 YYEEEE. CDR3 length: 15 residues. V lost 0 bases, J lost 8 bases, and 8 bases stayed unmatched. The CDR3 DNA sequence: TGTGCCAGCAGCTTGGGTCTAGCGGCCAACGATGAGCAGTTCTTC. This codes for CASSLGLAANDEQFF.

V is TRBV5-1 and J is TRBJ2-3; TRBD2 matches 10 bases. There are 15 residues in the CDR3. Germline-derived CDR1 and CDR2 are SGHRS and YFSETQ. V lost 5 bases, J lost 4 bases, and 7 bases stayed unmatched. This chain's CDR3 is CASRDTSGAADTQYF. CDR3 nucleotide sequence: TGCGCCAGCAGGGATACTAGCGGGGCCGCAGATACGCAGTATTTT.

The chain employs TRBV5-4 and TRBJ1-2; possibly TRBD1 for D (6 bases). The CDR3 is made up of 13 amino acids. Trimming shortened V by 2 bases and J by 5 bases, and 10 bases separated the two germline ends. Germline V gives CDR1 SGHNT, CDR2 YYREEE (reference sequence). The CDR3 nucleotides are TGTGCCAGCAGCTTTGACGGACAGTATGGCTACACCTTC. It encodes CASSFDGQYGYTF.

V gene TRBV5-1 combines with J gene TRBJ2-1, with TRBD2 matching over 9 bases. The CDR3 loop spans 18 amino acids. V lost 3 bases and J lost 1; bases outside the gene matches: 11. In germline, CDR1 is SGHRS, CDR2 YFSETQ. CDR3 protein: CASSSASSGTRSYNEQFF. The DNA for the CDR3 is TGCGCCAGCAGCTCCGCGTCTAGCGGGACGAGGTCCTACAATGAGCAGTTCTTC.

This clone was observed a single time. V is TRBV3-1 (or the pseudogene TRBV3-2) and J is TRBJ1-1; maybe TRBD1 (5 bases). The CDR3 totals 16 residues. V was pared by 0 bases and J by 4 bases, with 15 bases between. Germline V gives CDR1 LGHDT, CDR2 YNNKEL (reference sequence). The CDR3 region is CASSQDCGTPSTEAFF. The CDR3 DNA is TGTGCCAGCAGCCAAGATTGTGGGACCCCTAGCACTGAAGCTTTCTTT.

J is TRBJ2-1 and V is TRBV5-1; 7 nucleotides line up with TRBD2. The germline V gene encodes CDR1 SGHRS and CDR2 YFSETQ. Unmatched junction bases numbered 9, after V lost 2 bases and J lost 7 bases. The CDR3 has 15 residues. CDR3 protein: CASSLGALGGNEQFF. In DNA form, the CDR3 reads TGCGCCAGCAGCTTAGGGGCTTTGGGAGGGAATGAGCAGTTCTTC.

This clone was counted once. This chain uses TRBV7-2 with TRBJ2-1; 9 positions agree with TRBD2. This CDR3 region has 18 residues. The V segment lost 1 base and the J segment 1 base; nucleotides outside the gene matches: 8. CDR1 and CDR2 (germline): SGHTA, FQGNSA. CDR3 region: CASSLGAGGRLSYNEQFF. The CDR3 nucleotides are TGTGCCAGCAGCTTAGGAGCGGGGGGCAGGCTTTCCTACAATGAGCAGTTCTTC. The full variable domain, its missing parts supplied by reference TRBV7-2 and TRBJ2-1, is GAGVSQSPSNKVTEKGKDVELRCDPISGHTALYWYRQSLGQGLEFLIYFQGNSAPDKSGLPSDRFSAERTGGSVSTLTIQRTQQEDSAVYLCASSLGAGGRLSYNEQFFGPGTRLTVL.

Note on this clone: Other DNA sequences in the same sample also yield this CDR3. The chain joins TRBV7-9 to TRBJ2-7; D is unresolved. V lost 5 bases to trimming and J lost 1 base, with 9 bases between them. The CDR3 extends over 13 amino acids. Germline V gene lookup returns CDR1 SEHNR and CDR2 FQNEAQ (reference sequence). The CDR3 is CASSPPASYEQYF. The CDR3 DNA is TGTGCCAGCAGCCCCCCGGCTTCCTACGAGCAGTACTTC.

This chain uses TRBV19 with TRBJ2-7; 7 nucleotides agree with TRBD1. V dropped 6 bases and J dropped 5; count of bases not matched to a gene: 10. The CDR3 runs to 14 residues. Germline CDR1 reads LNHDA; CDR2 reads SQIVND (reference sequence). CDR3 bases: TGTGCCAGTAGCCTACAGGGGTTCAACAACGAGCAGTACTTC. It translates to CASSLQGFNNEQYF.

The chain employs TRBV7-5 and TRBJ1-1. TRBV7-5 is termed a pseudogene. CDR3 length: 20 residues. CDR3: CARSLRKFRRSGITNTEAFF. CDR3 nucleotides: TGTGCCAGAAGCCTTAGGAAGTTTCGGCGGTCCGGGATAACGAACACTGAAGCTTTCTTT.

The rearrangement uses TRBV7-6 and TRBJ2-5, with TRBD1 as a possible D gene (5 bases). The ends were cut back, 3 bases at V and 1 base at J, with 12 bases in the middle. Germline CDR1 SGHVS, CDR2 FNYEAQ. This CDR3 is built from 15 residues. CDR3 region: CASSLGQAIQETQYF. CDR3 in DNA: TGTGCCAGCAGCTTGGGGCAGGCAATCCAAGAGACCCAGTACTTC.

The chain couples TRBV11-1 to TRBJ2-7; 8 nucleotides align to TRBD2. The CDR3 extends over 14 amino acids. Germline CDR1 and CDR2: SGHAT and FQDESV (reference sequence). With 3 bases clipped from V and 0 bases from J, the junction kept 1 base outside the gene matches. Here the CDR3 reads CASSFGGDSYEQYF. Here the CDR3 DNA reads TGTGCCAGCAGCTTCGGGGGGGACTCCTACGAGCAGTACTTC.